The 16 T cell receptor beta chains in this list originate from one sample, sequenced in a study of cytomegalovirus exposure and HLA in healthy donors. The study ran its PCR with 60 Vbeta and 13 Jbeta primers. Measured with immunoSEQ multiplex PCR; TCRdb has only the in-frame clones, and not every one. Of around 220,000 clones in the sample, more than 60% were seen once. Material for sequencing was PBMCs. Receptor source: a man in his forties in good health and CMV-seronegative.

The CDR3 region is CASNTGGGGGNTIYF. The CDR3 nucleotides are TGTGCCAGCAACACAGGGGGCGGAGGTGGAAACACCATATATTTT. The rearrangement joins TRBV6-6 to TRBJ1-3, with TRBD1 matching over 9 bases. CDR3 length: 15 residues. V lost 7 bases and J lost 3; bases outside the gene matches: 7. Germline V gives CDR1 MNHNY, CDR2 SVGAGI (reference sequence).

The chain employs TRBV29-1 and TRBJ1-2; D perhaps matches TRBD1 (5 bases). The CDR3 spans 12 residues. V dropped 6 bases and J dropped 4 bases, with 12 bases sitting between them. CDR1 and CDR2 (germline): SQVTM, ANQGSEA. The CDR3 DNA follows: TGCAGCGTCCCCACCGACAGCTATGGCTACACCTTC. As protein: CSVPTDSYGYTF. The full variable domain, rest sourced from reference TRBV29-1 and TRBJ1-2, is SAVISQKPSRDICQRGTSLTIQCQVDSQVTMMFWYRQQPGQSLTLIATANQGSEATYESGFVIDKFPISRPNLTFSTLTVSNMSPEDSSIYLCSVPTDSYGYTFGSGTRLTVV.

V usage is TRBV7-3 and J usage is TRBJ2-2, with 7 bases matching TRBD1. The J segment lost 5 bases and the V segment lost 2 bases, leaving 2 bases of the junction unmatched. CDR3 length equals 14 residues. CDR1 and CDR2 from the germline V gene are SGHTA and FQGTGA. The CDR3 reads CASSLGTATGELFF. The CDR3 DNA is TGTGCCAGCAGCTTAGGGACAGCTACCGGGGAGCTGTTTTTT.

This clone was counted once. The rearrangement links TRBV30 to TRBJ1-2; 9 bases agree with TRBD1. The V gene's germline CDR1 is GTSNPN and CDR2 SVGIG (reference sequence). J was trimmed by 5 bases and V by 1 base; bases with no gene match: 8. The CDR3 extends over 15 amino acids. The CDR3 DNA reads as TGTGCCTGGAGTGCCGGGACAGGGACTTTGTATGGCTACACCTTC. As protein: CAWSAGTGTLYGYTF.

The J gene is TRBJ2-5, the V gene TRBV6-1, with D perhaps TRBD2 (6 bases). The CDR3 has 13 amino acids. The germline CDR1 and CDR2 sequences are MNHNS and SASEGT. The V end was cut by 6 bases, the J end by 5 bases, with 13 bases between. As DNA, the CDR3 is TGTGCCAGCAGGTGGGGACTGGAGGAGACCCAGTACTTC. Amino acid sequence: CASRWGLEETQYF.

This sequence joins TRBV6-6 and TRBJ2-6; D unresolved. The ends were cut back, 2 bases at V and 2 bases at J, with 4 bases in the middle. CDR1 and CDR2 from the germline V gene are MNHNY and SVGAGI (reference sequence). This CDR3 comprises 14 residues. CDR3 in DNA: TGTGCCAGCAGTTACATAGCTGGGGCCAACGTCCTGACTTTC. Its protein product is CASSYIAGANVLTF.

The V call is TRBV7-6, the J call TRBJ2-7, with TRBD2 matching 7 bases. The junction had 12 bases not matched to a gene; V was cut back by 2 bases and J by 5 bases. CDR1 is SGHVS, CDR2 FNYEAQ, per germline. The CDR3 has 16 residues. The CDR3 nucleotides are TGTGCCAGCAGCTTAAAGGGTCGCGGGAGAAACCACGAGCAGTACTTC. Its protein product is CASSLKGRGRNHEQYF.

A single count supports this clone. The chain couples TRBV9 to TRBJ1-5; possible D gene TRBD1, 6 bases. The germline gives CDR1 SGDLS, CDR2 YYNGEE. V dropped 0 bases and J dropped 1 base, with 14 bases sitting between them. CDR3 length: 17 residues. The CDR3 is CASSVGEGGSSNQPQHF. CDR3 sequence (DNA): TGTGCCAGCAGCGTAGGGGAGGGGGGATCGAGCAATCAGCCCCAGCATTTT.

In its sample, this clone ranks as medium-sized. The rearrangement uses TRBV6-4 and TRBJ2-1; D gene ambiguous. The germline V gene has CDR1 MRHNA and CDR2 SNTAGT. The CDR3 consists of 13 residues. V was cut by 2 bases and J by 9 bases, with 11 bases left in between. DNA of the CDR3: TGTGCCAGCAGTGACATCGAGACGGGTGAGCAGTTCTTC. Amino acids: CASSDIETGEQFF.

The V and J genes are TRBV6-1 and TRBJ2-7, with TRBD2 matching over 7 bases. The ends lost 6 bases at V and 5 bases at J; junction bases unmatched: 10. Germline V gives CDR1 MNHNS, CDR2 SASEGT. The CDR3 is made up of 14 amino acids. The CDR3, as DNA: TGTGCCAGCAGCTCACGGGGAGGGCGGCACGAGCAGTACTTC. Translating gives CASSSRGGRHEQYF.

The chain employs TRBV29-1 and TRBJ2-5; perhaps TRBD2 as D (8 bases). CDR3 length: 14 amino acids. Trimming pared 6 bases from V and 1 base from J, leaving 15 bases between. CDR1 and CDR2 (germline): SQVTM, ANQGSEA. The DNA of the CDR3 is TGCAGCGTCGGGGGGGGGACAGTCCAAGAGACCCAGTACTTC. Translation gives CSVGGGTVQETQYF.

In nucleotides, the CDR3 is TGTGCCAGCAGTAACGCGGGGGGACGCACAGATACGCAGTATTTT. Residues: CASSNAGGRTDTQYF. The rearrangement links TRBV2 to TRBJ2-3; 8 bases are shared with TRBD2. This CDR3 contains 15 residues. Germline CDR1 and CDR2: SNHLY and FYNNEI. V lost 5 bases and J lost 1; bases outside the gene matches: 5.

This sequence joins TRBV25-1 and TRBJ2-7; 8 nucleotides line up with TRBD1. CDR3 size: 13 residues. CDR1 and CDR2 from the germline V gene are MGHDK and SYGVNS. Trimming removed 8 bases from V and 3 bases from J; junction bases left unmatched: 6. CDR3 coding DNA: TGTGCCAGCTTCGGGACAGGTTACTACGAGCAGTACTTC. Encoded protein: CASFGTGYYEQYF.

This rearrangement joins TRBV11-2 to TRBJ2-7, with TRBD1 matching over 9 bases. Trimming removed 5 bases from V and 3 bases from J; junction bases left unmatched: 5. Germline CDR1 reads SGHAT; CDR2 reads FQNNGV. This CDR3 is 14 amino acids long. In DNA form, the CDR3 reads TGTGCCAGCAGCACGGGACAGGGAGACTACGAGCAGTACTTC. Protein: CASSTGQGDYEQYF.

This clone was observed once. CDR3 sequence reads: CASSDVGDRGFYEQYF. CDR3 in DNA: TGTGCCAGCAGTGACGTAGGGGACAGGGGATTCTACGAGCAGTACTTC. The chain joins TRBV2 to TRBJ2-7; 10 nucleotides agree with TRBD1. V trimming: 3 bases; J trimming: 3 bases; junction bases outside the gene matches: 8. Germline V lookup: CDR1 SNHLY, CDR2 FYNNEI. CDR3 length: 16 amino acids.

V gene TRBV5-4 combines with J gene TRBJ2-7; 11 bases agree with TRBD2. Germline-derived CDR1 and CDR2 are SGHNT and YYREEE (reference sequence). This CDR3 is built from 17 residues. V dropped 4 bases and J dropped 4; count of bases not matched to a gene: 13. As DNA, the CDR3 is TGTGCCAGCAGCCCATCCATGGGAACTAGCGGGAGATACGAGCAGTACTTC. It is translated as CASSPSMGTSGRYEQYF.